Each of the 31 T cell receptor beta chains below was sequenced from the same sample in a study of shared clonotypes between healthy human individuals. TCRdb's copy holds only in-frame clones and misses some; the assay was immunoSEQ multiplex PCR. The sample comprises some 900,000 clones, less than 85% of which are singletons, and about 1.5% rests with the top ten. Sequenced input: memory CD4+ T cells sorted from blood. Subset defined: CD45RA-negative fraction. The receptors come from a man in his late teens or twenties in good health.

The rearrangement links TRBV11-2 to TRBJ1-6; 9 bases are shared with TRBD1. V was pared by 0 bases and J by 10 bases, with 4 bases of the junction left unmatched. This CDR3 is 15 amino acids long. Germline V lookup: CDR1 SGHAT, CDR2 FQNNGV. The DNA for the CDR3 is TGTGCCAGCAGCTTAGATGGACAGGGGCGATCACCCCTCCACTTT. It encodes CASSLDGQGRSPLHF. The complete variable domain, with remaining parts taken from reference TRBV11-2 and TRBJ1-6, reads EAGVAQSPRYKIIEKRQSVAFWCNPISGHATLYWYQQILGQGPKLLIQFQNNGVVDDSQLPKDRFSAERLKGVDSTLKIQPAKLEDSAVYLCASSLDGQGRSPLHFGNGTRLTVT.

The rearrangement links TRBV4-3 to TRBJ2-2, with 11 bases aligning to TRBD2. Losses at the gene ends were 2 bases for V and 2 bases for J; bases not matched to a gene: 1. CDR3 size: 16 residues. CDR1 is LGHNA and CDR2 is YSLEER in the germline V gene. The CDR3 here is CASSQRLAGNTGELFF. DNA for the CDR3: TGCGCCAGCAGCCAAAGACTAGCGGGAAACACCGGGGAGCTGTTTTTT.

This clone was counted a few times. V is TRBV6-1 and J is TRBJ1-1; D call uncertain. V was pared by 3 bases and J by 6 bases, with 17 bases between. This CDR3 contains 15 residues. Germline CDR1 is MNHNS and CDR2 is SASEGT. The CDR3 DNA follows: TGTGCCAGCAGTGATATCGAGGATCTCAATCCTGAAGCTTTCTTT. Translated: CASSDIEDLNPEAFF.

The chain uses TRBV6-1 and TRBJ2-3; D may correspond to TRBD1 or TRBD2 (7 bases each). Trimming removed 5 bases from V and 8 bases from J, with 20 bases in between. In germline, CDR1 is MNHNS, CDR2 SASEGT. This CDR3 contains 15 residues. CDR3: CASSRGLENRGTQYF. CDR3 sequence (DNA): TGTGCCAGCAGTCGCGGACTAGAAAACAGGGGTACGCAGTATTTT.

The genes are TRBV5-6 and TRBJ2-7; no reliable D call. The CDR3 contains 14 residues. Germline V CDR1 and CDR2: SGHDT, YYEEEE. Deletions cut 1 base from V and 2 bases from J, with 10 bases between. CDR3 DNA: TGTGCCAGCAGCTTGATTGGCTGGACCTACGAGCAGTACTTC. It is translated as CASSLIGWTYEQYF.

The V gene is TRBV19, the J gene TRBJ1-2, with 9 bases aligning to TRBD1. V shed 5 bases, J shed 8 bases, and the junction held 6 bases outside the gene matches. CDR1 and CDR2 (germline): LNHDA, SQIVND (reference sequence). The CDR3 is 13 amino acids. Here the CDR3 reads CASSQQGAKGYTF. The CDR3 DNA reads as TGTGCCAGTAGTCAACAGGGGGCTAAAGGCTACACCTTC.

The genes are TRBV30 and TRBJ1-2, with TRBD1 matching over 12 bases. CDR3 length: 15 amino acids. Germline lookup yields CDR1 GTSNPN and CDR2 SVGIG (reference sequence). The junction had 3 bases not matched to a gene; V was cut back by 1 base and J by 3 bases. The CDR3 is CAWSAGTGGHYGYTF. CDR3 bases: TGTGCCTGGAGTGCAGGGACAGGGGGCCACTATGGCTACACCTTC.

Worth noting for this clone: This probably arose from a read error, given a far larger clone one base away. Additional DNA sequences in this sample encode the identical CDR3. The rearrangement links TRBV7-2 to TRBJ2-3; 9 nucleotides line up with TRBD2. Germline V CDR1 and CDR2: SGHTA, FQGNSA. This CDR3 is 14 amino acids long. The trim removed 5 bases at V and 2 bases at J, leaving 2 bases unmatched. CDR3 amino acids: CASSPGLATDTQYF. The CDR3 DNA sequence: TGTGCCAGCAGCCCGGGACTAGCCACAGATACGCAGTATTTT.

The chain recombines TRBV11-2 with TRBJ2-3, with D unclear. CDR1 and CDR2 from the germline V gene are SGHAT and FQNNGV. Trimming stripped 6 bases from V and 2 bases from J, with 12 bases between. The CDR3 is 14 residues long. CDR3 nucleotides: TGTGCCAGCAGTCCCCCAGGAAACACAGATACGCAGTATTTT. This gives the protein CASSPPGNTDTQYF. Full variable domain (outside the CDR3, taken from reference TRBV11-2 and TRBJ2-3): EAGVAQSPRYKIIEKRQSVAFWCNPISGHATLYWYQQILGQGPKLLIQFQNNGVVDDSQLPKDRFSAERLKGVDSTLKIQPAKLEDSAVYLCASSPPGNTDTQYFGPGTRLTVL.

This chain uses TRBV19 with TRBJ1-3, with 7 bases matching TRBD1. CDR3 size: 16 residues. The germline V gene has CDR1 LNHDA and CDR2 SQIVND (reference sequence). V was clipped by 6 bases and J by 0 bases; unmatched bases: 8. DNA for the CDR3: TGTGCCAGTAGCCCCTGGACAGGCCTCTCTGGAAACACCATATATTTT. Protein sequence: CASSPWTGLSGNTIYF.

Concerning this clone itself: Other DNA variants within this sample encode the same CDR3. The chain has TRBV29-1 and TRBJ1-1; a weak D match, TRBD1 (6 bases). CDR1 and CDR2 (germline): SQVTM, ANQGSEA. This CDR3 spans 10 amino acids. V lost 7 bases to trimming and J lost 3 bases, with 6 bases between them. CDR3 sequence: CSGGHTEAFF. CDR3 DNA sequence: TGCAGCGGGGGGCACACTGAAGCTTTCTTT.

The genes are TRBV4-1 and TRBJ2-6, with D maybe TRBD1 (5 bases). The V end was cut by 1 base, the J end by 1 base, with 11 bases between. Germline V gene sequence: CDR1 MGHRA, CDR2 YSYEKL. The CDR3 is 17 amino acids. CDR3 protein: CASSQVQTASGANVLTF. The CDR3 DNA follows: TGCGCCAGCAGCCAAGTCCAGACAGCGTCTGGGGCCAACGTCCTGACTTTC.

The V gene is TRBV19, the J gene TRBJ2-1; TRBD2 aligns across 12 bases. Germline-derived CDR1 and CDR2 are LNHDA and SQIVND (reference sequence). V shed 4 bases and J 12 bases; nucleotides not matched to a gene: 13. The CDR3 spans 16 residues. The CDR3 region is CASSTTSGGNRVGQFF. CDR3 DNA sequence: TGTGCCAGTAGTACGACTAGCGGGGGAAACAGAGTCGGGCAGTTCTTC.

The chain combines TRBV2 with TRBJ2-7; D call uncertain. There are 11 residues in the CDR3. Germline-derived CDR1 and CDR2 are SNHLY and FYNNEI. V gave up 6 bases and J gave up 2 bases, with 5 bases separating them. The DNA of the CDR3 is TGTGCCAGCAGCGGCCCCTACGAGCAGTACTTC. This gives the protein CASSGPYEQYF.

This clone appeared many times. V and J are TRBV5-1 and TRBJ2-7, with 8 bases aligning to TRBD1. Unmatched junction bases numbered 12, after V lost 3 bases and J lost 7 bases. This CDR3 has 15 amino acids. Germline CDR1 and CDR2: SGHRS and YFSETQ. The CDR3 bases are TGCGCCAGCAGCTACCCGACAGGGGCCAAGGCTGAGCAGTACTTC. Protein product: CASSYPTGAKAEQYF.

This chain connects TRBV9 to TRBJ1-4, with a tentative D call TRBD1 (5 bases). Germline V CDR1 and CDR2: SGDLS, YYNGEE. V lost 2 bases and J 2 bases, leaving 13 bases between the germline ends. The CDR3 extends over 16 amino acids. The CDR3 DNA reads TGTGCCAGCAGCGTGGGCGGGGCGCTCACTAATGAAAAACTGTTTTTT. Translated: CASSVGGALTNEKLFF.

This clone has at least ten counts. The genes are TRBV6-1 and TRBJ1-1; D possibly corresponds to TRBD1 (6 bases). Germline V gives CDR1 MNHNS, CDR2 SASEGT. The CDR3 sequence is 15 residues long. With 10 bases removed from V and 1 base from J, the gap between germline ends came to 19 bases. The CDR3 nucleotides read TGTGCCATCCAAGGGGGATTCGGGTGGAACACTGAAGCTTTCTTT. Residues: CAIQGGFGWNTEAFF.

The V call is TRBV15, the J call TRBJ1-5; D not certain. CDR3 length equals 17 residues. Germline V CDR1 and CDR2: LNHNV, YYDKDF (reference sequence). Trimming took 0 bases from V and 1 from J, leaving 13 bases between them. The CDR3 region is CATSRDDRRVSNQPQHF. The CDR3 DNA reads as TGTGCCACCAGCAGAGATGATAGGAGGGTAAGCAATCAGCCCCAGCATTTT.

The chain uses TRBV7-3 and TRBJ1-1; the D gene is possibly TRBD1 (5 bases). This CDR3 is built from 14 residues. Germline V gene sequence: CDR1 SGHTA, CDR2 FQGTGA. Trimming cost V 4 bases and J 4 bases, with 13 bases left between them. For the CDR3, the DNA is TGTGCCAGCAGCTCAAAGCCAGGGCTCACTGAAGCTTTCTTT. Protein product: CASSSKPGLTEAFF.

This chain links TRBV5-1 with TRBJ2-2; D ambiguous. CDR3 length: 16 residues. The ends were cut back, 0 bases at V and 1 base at J, with 10 bases in the middle. Germline lookup yields CDR1 SGHRS and CDR2 YFSETQ. DNA for the CDR3: TGCGCCAGCAGCTTGGATCCGGTAGGGAACACCGGGGAGCTGTTTTTT. This codes for CASSLDPVGNTGELFF.

This rearrangement joins TRBV25-1 to TRBJ2-5, with D tentatively TRBD2 (5 bases). CDR3 size: 15 residues. Trimming left V 2 bases short and J 4 bases short, with 14 bases between. Germline CDR1 reads MGHDK; CDR2 reads SYGVNS. CDR3 sequence (DNA): TGTGCCAGCAGTGAACAGGTCGGGAAAAGAGAGACCCAGTACTTC. Protein sequence: CASSEQVGKRETQYF. Full variable domain (rest looked up from reference TRBV25-1 and TRBJ2-5): EADIYQTPRYLVIGTGKKITLECSQTMGHDKMYWYQQDPGMELHLIHYSYGVNSTEKGDLSSESTVSRIRTEHFPLTLESARPSHTSQYLCASSEQVGKRETQYFGPGTRLLVL.

The rearrangement uses TRBV29-1 and TRBJ1-1; tentatively, D is TRBD1 (5 bases). Deletions cut 4 bases from V and 6 bases from J, with 12 bases between. Germline CDR1 is SQVTM and CDR2 is ANQGSEA. The CDR3 has 12 amino acids. The CDR3: CSVVPGTPEAFF. The CDR3 region has the DNA TGCAGCGTTGTTCCAGGGACCCCTGAAGCTTTCTTT.

This clone was observed a few times. V is TRBV5-1 and J is TRBJ2-1, with 10 bases lining up with TRBD1. Germline CDR1 is SGHRS and CDR2 is YFSETQ. There are 15 residues in the CDR3. J was trimmed by 7 bases and V by 3 bases; bases with no gene match: 7. The CDR3 protein is CASSWGQGNFNEQFF. The CDR3 nucleotides read TGCGCCAGCAGCTGGGGACAGGGGAATTTTAATGAGCAGTTCTTC.

The gene calls are TRBV4-1 and TRBJ2-2; D ambiguous. The CDR3 contains 17 residues. V lost 0 bases, J lost 3 bases, and 14 bases lay in between. Germline CDR1 MGHRA, CDR2 YSYEKL. CDR3: CASSQDFEGLYTGELFF. In nucleotides, the CDR3 is TGCGCCAGCAGCCAAGATTTTGAAGGGTTGTACACCGGGGAGCTGTTTTTT.

The V gene is TRBV25-1, the J gene TRBJ2-1; perhaps D is TRBD1 or TRBD2 (5 bases each). From germline, CDR1 is MGHDK and CDR2 SYGVNS. The V and J ends lost 6 bases and 2 bases respectively, with 17 bases between them. The CDR3 runs 16 residues. The CDR3 here is CASSEVGRRTYNEQFF. Here the CDR3 DNA reads TGTGCCAGCAGCGAGGTGGGACGGCGAACCTACAATGAGCAGTTCTTC.

The chain couples TRBV30 to TRBJ1-5, with TRBD1 identical over 7 bases. CDR1 is GTSNPN, CDR2 SVGIG, per germline (reference sequence). This CDR3 contains 14 residues. Trimming took 5 bases from V and 4 from J; bases not matched to a gene: 8. The CDR3: CAWAGTVLNQPQHF. For the CDR3, the DNA is TGTGCCTGGGCCGGGACAGTCTTAAATCAGCCCCAGCATTTT.

To note about this clone: The sample holds other DNA sequences that translate to the same CDR3. This sequence joins TRBV6-1 and TRBJ1-5; D is unresolved. V was pared by 2 bases and J by 7 bases, with 6 bases between. There are 12 residues in the CDR3. The V gene's germline CDR1 is MNHNS and CDR2 SASEGT. This CDR3 reads CASSELGQPQHF. CDR3 DNA sequence: TGTGCCAGCAGTGAATTAGGGCAGCCCCAGCATTTT.

This clone was seen only once. The rearrangement joins TRBV12-5 to TRBJ2-5, with D uncertain. V dropped 5 bases and J dropped 4 bases, with 8 bases sitting between them. Germline V gene data show CDR1 as LGHNT and CDR2 as FRNRAP. This CDR3 region has 12 residues. In DNA, the CDR3 is TGTGCTAGTGGTAACCTCCCAGAGACCCAGTACTTC. This translates into CASGNLPETQYF.

This chain links TRBV30 with TRBJ2-6, with unresolved D. The CDR3 is made up of 15 amino acids. Germline CDR1 and CDR2: GTSNPN and SVGIG (reference sequence). Trimming cost V 5 bases and J 0 bases, with 11 bases left between them. The CDR3 here is CAWASRSSGANVLTF. In DNA, the CDR3 is TGTGCCTGGGCATCGAGAAGCTCTGGGGCCAACGTCCTGACTTTC.

The chain recombines TRBV28 with TRBJ2-3; 8 nucleotides match TRBD1. The CDR3 runs to 18 residues. The germline V gene encodes CDR1 MDHEN and CDR2 SYDVKM. With V trimmed by 2 bases and J by 4 bases, 14 bases remained unmatched. CDR3 sequence reads: CASSLRDRRLVIADTQYF. The CDR3 nucleotides are TGTGCCAGCAGTTTAAGGGACAGGCGACTAGTCATCGCAGATACGCAGTATTTT.

The chain uses TRBV10-3 and TRBJ1-3; 8 bases match TRBD1. Germline values: CDR1 ENHRY, CDR2 SYGVKD. Trimming removed 5 bases from V and 4 bases from J; junction bases left unmatched: 10. The CDR3 has 16 amino acids. The CDR3 DNA sequence: TGTGCCATCAGTTCCGGGACAGGAGTCTTCGGAAACACCATATATTTT. Translating it yields CAISSGTGVFGNTIYF.